These 17 T cell receptor beta chains were all obtained from the same sample, sequenced in a study of spatial heterogeneity in lung cancer. The time point: blood at routine non-recurrence follow-up after resection. The study sequenced unsorted whole RNA from tumor, nontumor lung or frozen PBMC. TCRdb reanalysed the 5' RACE reads using MiXCR and keeps one entry per CDR3 protein. The sample consists of roughly 26,000 distinct CDR3 sequences, approximately 5.6% of them appearing once. Sequences were derived from PBMCs, sampled at follow-up. These receptors came from a male donor with early-stage non-small cell lung cancer.

At least ten counts were recorded for this clonotype. The V and J genes are TRBV20-1 and TRBJ2-1, with 7 bases that match TRBD2. Germline lookup yields CDR1 DFQATT and CDR2 SNEGSKA (reference sequence). The CDR3 sequence is 15 residues long. The ends lost 1 base at V and 4 bases at J; junction bases unmatched: 7. CDR3 DNA: TGCAGTGCTAGAGTAGGAGCGGGGTCATACAATGAGCAGTTCTTC. Residues: CSARVGAGSYNEQFF.

This clonotype was picked up many times. The rearrangement uses TRBV19 and TRBJ2-2; D ambiguous. The germline gives CDR1 LNHDA, CDR2 SQIVND (reference sequence). V gave up 9 bases and J gave up 3 bases, with 11 bases separating them. The CDR3 spans 13 residues. The CDR3 bases are TGTGCCAGCCCCCGGCAGGACACCGGGGAGCTGTTTTTT. Translating gives CASPRQDTGELFF.

This clonotype was detected only a few times. This chain uses TRBV10-3 with TRBJ2-3; no firm D call. This CDR3 contains 14 residues. In germline, CDR1 is ENHRY, CDR2 SYGVKD. Between the trimmed V and J ends, which lost 4 bases and 4 bases, there was a span of 12 bases. This CDR3 is CAISGPQPPDTQYF. Written as DNA, the CDR3 is TGTGCCATCAGTGGCCCCCAGCCCCCAGATACGCAGTATTTT.

This clonotype turned up a few times. This sequence joins TRBV12-3 or TRBV12-4 and TRBJ1-1, with TRBD1 matching 8 bases. V dropped 8 bases and J dropped 4; count of bases not matched to a gene: 9. The CDR3 is 14 residues long. The CDR3 DNA sequence: TGTGCCAGCCTGAGGACAGGGCGTCGCACTGAAGCTTTCTTT. This sequence encodes CASLRTGRRTEAFF.

There are a few counts of this clonotype. J is TRBJ1-5 and V is TRBV20-1; no definite D call. The CDR3 has 14 residues. Germline V gene lookup returns CDR1 DFQATT and CDR2 SNEGSKA (reference sequence). Trimming stripped 3 bases from V and 3 bases from J, with 12 bases between. CDR3 nucleotides: TGCAGTGCTAGTATTATGGGAGCCAATCAGCCCCAGCATTTT. This sequence encodes CSASIMGANQPQHF.

V gene TRBV11-3 combines with J gene TRBJ2-2, with 8 bases aligning to TRBD2. The V segment lost 5 bases and the J segment 1 base; nucleotides outside the gene matches: 15. Looked up from germline, CDR1 is SGHNT and CDR2 is YENEEA. There are 19 residues in the CDR3. The CDR3 nucleotides read TGTGCCAGCAGCCCCCTCCCACCTCTAGCGGGCAAGAACACCGGGGAGCTGTTTTTT. Translating gives CASSPLPPLAGKNTGELFF.

By proportion, this clonotype is large (0.1 to 1%). This sequence joins TRBV10-3 and TRBJ1-1; D gene unclear. This CDR3 region has 12 residues. V was cut by 9 bases and J by 1 base, with 9 bases left in between. CDR1 and CDR2 (germline): ENHRY, SYGVKD. The CDR3 protein is CAIQGGNTEAFF. The DNA of the CDR3 is TGTGCCATTCAAGGCGGGAACACTGAAGCTTTCTTT.

This clonotype has at least ten counts. The J gene is TRBJ1-2, the V gene TRBV20-1; D unclear. Germline CDR1 and CDR2: DFQATT and SNEGSKA (reference sequence). The CDR3 is 13 amino acids. V lost 1 base and J 7 bases, leaving 13 bases between the germline ends. The CDR3 is CSARVYDYSGYTF. The CDR3 nucleotides read TGCAGTGCTAGAGTTTACGATTACTCTGGCTACACCTTC.

J is TRBJ2-6 and V is TRBV5-1; maybe TRBD1 (6 bases). The V and J ends lost 1 base and 0 bases respectively, with 11 bases between them. This CDR3 comprises 17 residues. Looked up from germline, CDR1 is SGHRS and CDR2 is YFSETQ. CDR3 coding DNA: TGCGCCAGCAGCTTGTTTGGGGACATCTCTGGGGCCAACGTCCTGACTTTC. It specifies CASSLFGDISGANVLTF.

J is TRBJ2-5 and V is TRBV5-1, with a possible D match to TRBD1 (5 bases). CDR1 and CDR2 (germline): SGHRS, YFSETQ. The CDR3 is 14 residues long. Trimming took 1 base from V and 1 from J, leaving 8 bases between them. The CDR3 spells CASSLTGIQETQYF. In DNA, the CDR3 is TGCGCCAGCAGCTTGACAGGTATCCAAGAGACCCAGTACTTC.

Ten or more counts support this clonotype. The chain carries TRBV6-1 and TRBJ2-3; D may be TRBD1 (6 bases). The ends were cut back, 6 bases at V and 4 bases at J, with 11 bases in the middle. The germline gives CDR1 MNHNS, CDR2 SASEGT. This CDR3 region has 13 residues. CDR3 loop: CASRQGQADTQYF. The CDR3 bases are TGTGCCAGCAGGCAGGGGCAGGCAGATACGCAGTATTTT.

Ten or more counts support this clonotype. This sequence joins TRBV5-1 and TRBJ1-5; D is unresolved. This CDR3 is built from 13 residues. Germline assignment: CDR1 SGHRS and CDR2 YFSETQ. The ends were cut back, 0 bases at V and 4 bases at J, with 5 bases in the middle. The chain's CDR3 is CASSLAGNQPQHF. The CDR3 bases are TGCGCCAGCAGCTTGGCGGGAAATCAGCCCCAGCATTTT.

This clonotype appeared many times. V gene TRBV4-3 combines with J gene TRBJ1-3; D is possibly TRBD1 (6 bases). Germline values: CDR1 LGHNA, CDR2 YSLEER. Trimming stripped 4 bases from V and 3 bases from J, with 10 bases between. There are 14 residues in the CDR3. The CDR3 bases are TGCGCCAGCAGCCTGACAGGAGTTGGAAACACCATATATTTT. As protein: CASSLTGVGNTIYF.

This clonotype came up many times. The chain is built from TRBV18 and TRBJ2-7; 8 bases map to TRBD2. Trimming removed 5 bases from V and 5 bases from J; junction bases left unmatched: 11. This CDR3 has 15 amino acids. Germline V lookup: CDR1 KGHSH, CDR2 LQKENI. The CDR3 DNA follows: TGTGCCAGCTCATCACGGGCGGGGGGTAACGACGAGCAGTACGTC. Residues: CASSSRAGGNDEQYV.

This clonotype was observed at least ten times. The gene calls are TRBV7-2 and TRBJ2-4; the match to TRBD1 covers 11 bases. J gave up 11 bases and V 5 bases, and 11 bases lay outside the gene matches. The CDR3 spans 15 residues. In germline, CDR1 is SGHTA, CDR2 FQGNSA. CDR3 in amino acids: CASSRGTGGQRVQYF. CDR3 sequence (DNA): TGTGCCAGCAGCCGCGGGACAGGGGGTCAGAGGGTTCAGTACTTC.

This clonotype was recorded many times. J is TRBJ2-3 and V is TRBV6-6; D gene unclear. Germline loops: CDR1 MNHNY, CDR2 SVGAGI (reference sequence). The length of the CDR3 is 14 residues. With 5 bases removed from V and 5 bases from J, the gap between germline ends came to 14 bases. The CDR3 nucleotides read TGTGCCAGCAGTGAAAGTTGGTCGGGAGATACGCAGTATTTT. Translation: CASSESWSGDTQYF.

V is TRBV27 and J is TRBJ1-2; D is undetermined. The germline CDR1 and CDR2 sequences are MNHEY and SMNVEV (reference sequence). Trimming took 5 bases from V and 6 from J, leaving 13 bases between them. This CDR3 has 13 amino acids. CDR3 amino acids: CASSPQLSDGYTF. The CDR3 DNA follows: TGTGCCAGCAGTCCTCAGCTCAGCGATGGCTACACCTTC.